A selection of T cell receptor beta chains follows, all from one sample in a study of Graves' ophthalmopathy and Graves' hyperthyroidism. TCRdb called the multiplex PCR reads again in MiXCR, with one record for every CDR3 protein. This table has around 600,000 distinct CDR3 sequences, over 40% appearing once. Sequenced input: peripheral blood. The receptors originated from an adult man with Graves' ophthalmopathy. The conserved cysteine and the conserved F or W are not part of the CDR3 here. D genes are given only for firm matches. Not all rows give a size; the values are once, few, many and, for expanded clones, a class.

D gene	clone size	V gene	J gene	CDR3 protein
NA	NA	TRBV20-1	TRBJ2-7	SARFRESNEQY
NA	NA	TRBV18	TRBJ1-1	ASSPLRDTEAF
NA	many	TRBV7-9	TRBJ1-2	ASTLQGGYGYT
NA	NA	TRBV20-1	TRBJ1-2	SARVQHLSPGDYGYT
NA	NA	TRBV2	TRBJ2-6	ASSVIRPGHYSGANVLT
TRBD1	many	TRBV7-9	TRBJ2-7	ASSLPRDRVYEQY
TRBD1	NA	TRBV2	TRBJ1-1	ASSESPWTGDTEAF
TRBD1	NA	TRBV7-9	TRBJ1-2	ASSLDGTDGYT
NA	many	TRBV9	TRBJ1-6	ASSQGTLGSPLH
NA	many	TRBV24-1	TRBJ1-1	ATSDLTRWQYTEAF
NA	NA	TRBV14	TRBJ1-2	ASSPPSGDCGYT
TRBD1	NA	TRBV12-3/TRBV12-4	TRBJ2-2	ASSHLSGQTGELF
NA	many	TRBV7-2	TRBJ2-7	ASSLGIGQSYEQY
NA	many	TRBV7-8	TRBJ1-3	ASSSLRPGAYGNTIY
NA	NA	TRBV15	TRBJ2-7	ATSVDQGPYYEQY
NA	few	TRBV12-3/TRBV12-4	TRBJ2-2	ASSFFEGTGELF
NA	many	TRBV9	TRBJ1-3	ASSLQGAAGNTIY
TRBD1	NA	TRBV6-6	TRBJ1-1	ASSDQTGAPEAF
TRBD2	NA	TRBV4-1	TRBJ2-5	ASSLMTSWETQY
TRBD1	many	TRBV19	TRBJ2-5	ASSMGDRLGETQY
NA	many	TRBV7-3	TRBJ1-5	ASSFGGPGKNQPQH
NA	NA	TRBV15	TRBJ1-2	ATREDRTSLGGYT
NA	NA	TRBV7-2	TRBJ1-1	ASSQELDTEAF
TRBD2	NA	TRBV7-2	NA	ASSPRGGGIQY
NA	NA	TRBV2	TRBJ1-5	ASSHPNVRQNSWPQH
NA	few	TRBV5-1	TRBJ1-1	ASSLSGLANTEAF
NA	NA	TRBV11-1	TRBJ1-1	ASSPPGTGYMNTEAF
NA	many	TRBV20-1	TRBJ1-2	SARGREAGGYT
TRBD1	NA	TRBV11-2	TRBJ1-2	AATGTGAYGYT
NA	NA	TRBV7-6	TRBJ2-5	ASSARQEQETQY
TRBD1	few	TRBV6-5	TRBJ2-6	AIQGAGANVLT
NA	NA	TRBV2	TRBJ1-5	ASSTNQYQPQH
TRBD2	many	TRBV7-9	TRBJ2-5	ASSLRAGDQETQY
NA	NA	TRBV2	TRBJ1-2	ASSEDPGRNYGYT
NA	NA	TRBV10-3	TRBJ1-2	AINSGGDGGYT
TRBD2	many	TRBV6-5	TRBJ2-5	ASGAGGRETQY
NA	NA	TRBV15	TRBJ2-3	ATSTGGLAGTQY
NA	NA	TRBV10-1	TRBJ1-5	ASGGLYGQPQH
NA	once	TRBV10-3	TRBJ1-2	AISPQGNHNGYT
NA	many	TRBV27	TRBJ1-5	ASSHGRGQPQH
TRBD1	many	TRBV7-2	TRBJ1-2	ASSFTTGYYGYT
NA	NA	TRBV5-1	TRBJ1-1	ASKAWSRAGDGQRGSTEAF
NA	NA	TRBV6-1	TRBJ2-7	ASRPGLLENDEQY
TRBD2	NA	TRBV7-2	TRBJ2-7	ASSETSGGDTQY
TRBD1	NA	TRBV12-3/TRBV12-4	TRBJ2-5	ASSQGQGFLQPQY
NA	many	TRBV19	TRBJ2-5	ASSIPGTTGRETQY
NA	few	TRBV2	TRBJ2-5	ASSGGLQETQY
TRBD2	NA	TRBV7-2	TRBJ2-7	ASSPGRASGNYEQC